This T cell receptor beta chain was recovered during a study of vaccination and CD4 T cells after COVID-19. This clonotype has just a few counts. The antigen remains undetermined. Treatment here: roughly 11-day PBMC culture with coronavirus spike peptide pools or control peptides (ViraFEST assay). With the Oncomine TCR Beta short-read assay, DNA from cultured CD4+ T cells was sequenced. From the PCR reads, TCRdb called clonotypes with MiXCR, one entry per CDR3 protein. Here the sample spans under 25,000 distinct CDR3 sequences, 46% being singletons. Between the trimmed V and J ends, which lost 3 bases and 0 bases, there was a span of 11 bases. The CDR3 spans 14 residues. CDR1 is DFQATT, CDR2 SNEGSKA, per germline (reference sequence).

Sequencing used CD4+ T cells from blood, cultured in vitro, obtained after SARS-CoV-2 vaccination. This receptor was identified in a human donor who had recovered from COVID-19. The rearrangement joins TRBV20-1 to TRBJ1-1, with D hard to call. DNA of the CDR3: TGCAGTGCTAGCGCACAGATAATGAACACTGAAGCTTTCTTT. It codes for CSASAQIMNTEAFF.